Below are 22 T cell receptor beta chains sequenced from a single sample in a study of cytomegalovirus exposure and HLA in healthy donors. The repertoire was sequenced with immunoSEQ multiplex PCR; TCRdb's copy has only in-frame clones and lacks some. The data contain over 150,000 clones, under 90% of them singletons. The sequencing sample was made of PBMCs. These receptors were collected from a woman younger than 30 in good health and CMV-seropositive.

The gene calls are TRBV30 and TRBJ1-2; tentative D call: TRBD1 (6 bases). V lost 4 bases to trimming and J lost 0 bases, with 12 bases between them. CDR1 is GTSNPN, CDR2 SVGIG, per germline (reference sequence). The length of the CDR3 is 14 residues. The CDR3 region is CAWNPDSSNYGYTF. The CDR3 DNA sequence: TGTGCCTGGAATCCGGACAGCTCTAACTATGGCTACACCTTC.

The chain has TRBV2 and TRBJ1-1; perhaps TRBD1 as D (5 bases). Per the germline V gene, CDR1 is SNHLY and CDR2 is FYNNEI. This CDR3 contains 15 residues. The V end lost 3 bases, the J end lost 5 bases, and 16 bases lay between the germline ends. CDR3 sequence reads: CASSDSPLKGTEAFF. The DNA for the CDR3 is TGTGCCAGCAGTGATTCCCCCCTTAAGGGGACTGAAGCTTTCTTT.

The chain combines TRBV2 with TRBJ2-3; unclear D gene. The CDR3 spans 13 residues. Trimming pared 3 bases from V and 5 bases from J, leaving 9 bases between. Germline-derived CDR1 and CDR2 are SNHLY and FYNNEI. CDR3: CASSEGRRDTQYF. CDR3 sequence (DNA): TGTGCCAGCAGTGAGGGCCGCCGAGATACGCAGTATTTT. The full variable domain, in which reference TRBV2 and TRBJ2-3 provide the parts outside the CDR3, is EPEVTQTPSHQVTQMGQEVILRCVPISNHLYFYWYRQILGQKVEFLVSFYNNEISEKSEIFDDQFSVERPDGSNFTLKIRSTKLEDSAMYFCASSEGRRDTQYFGPGTRLTVL.

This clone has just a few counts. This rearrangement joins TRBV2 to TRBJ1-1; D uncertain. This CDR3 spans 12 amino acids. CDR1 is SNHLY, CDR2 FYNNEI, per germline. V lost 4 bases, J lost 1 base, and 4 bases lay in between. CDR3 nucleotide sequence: TGTGCCAGCAGTGCCTGGAACACTGAAGCTTTCTTT. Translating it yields CASSAWNTEAFF.

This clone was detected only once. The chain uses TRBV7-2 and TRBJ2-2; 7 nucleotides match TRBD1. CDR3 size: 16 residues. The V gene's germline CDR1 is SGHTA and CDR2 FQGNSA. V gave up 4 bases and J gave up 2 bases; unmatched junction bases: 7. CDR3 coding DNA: TGTGCCAGCAGCTCCCGACAGGGTTTTAACACCGGGGAGCTGTTTTTT. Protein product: CASSSRQGFNTGELFF.

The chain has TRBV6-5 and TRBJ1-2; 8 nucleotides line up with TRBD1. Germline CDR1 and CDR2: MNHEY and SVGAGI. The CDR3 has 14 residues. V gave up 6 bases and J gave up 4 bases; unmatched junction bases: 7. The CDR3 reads CASSPRTGIYGYTF. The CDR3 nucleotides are TGTGCCAGCAGCCCCCGGACAGGGATCTATGGCTACACCTTC.

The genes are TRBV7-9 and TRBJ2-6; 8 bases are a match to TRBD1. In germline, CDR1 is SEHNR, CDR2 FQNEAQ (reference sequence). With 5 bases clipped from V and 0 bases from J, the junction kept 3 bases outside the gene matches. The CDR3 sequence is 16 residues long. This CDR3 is CASSPTGGSGANVLTF. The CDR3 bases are TGTGCCAGCAGCCCAACAGGGGGCTCTGGGGCCAACGTCCTGACTTTC.

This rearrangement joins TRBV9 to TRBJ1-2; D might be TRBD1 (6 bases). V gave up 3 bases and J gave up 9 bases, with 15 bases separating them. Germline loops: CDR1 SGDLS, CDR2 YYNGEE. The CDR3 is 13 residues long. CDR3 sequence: CASSATTGLSYTF. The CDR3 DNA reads TGTGCCAGCAGCGCCACAACAGGGTTAAGCTACACCTTC.

CDR3 protein: CASSKLAGDYEQYF. In DNA, the CDR3 is TGTGCCAGCAGTAAACTAGCGGGAGATTACGAGCAGTACTTC. This chain connects TRBV27 to TRBJ2-7; 11 bases are shared with TRBD2. The germline V gene encodes CDR1 MNHEY and CDR2 SMNVEV (reference sequence). This CDR3 comprises 14 residues. Trimming took 5 bases from V and 4 from J; bases not matched to a gene: 4.

CDR3 sequence: CASSIDGRIGYEQYF. In DNA form, the CDR3 reads TGTGCCAGTAGTATAGACGGCAGGATTGGCTACGAGCAGTACTTC. V and J are TRBV19 and TRBJ2-7; no clear D gene. V lost 0 bases to trimming and J lost 3 bases, with 12 bases between them. Germline CDR1 and CDR2: LNHDA and SQIVND (reference sequence). The CDR3 extends over 15 amino acids.

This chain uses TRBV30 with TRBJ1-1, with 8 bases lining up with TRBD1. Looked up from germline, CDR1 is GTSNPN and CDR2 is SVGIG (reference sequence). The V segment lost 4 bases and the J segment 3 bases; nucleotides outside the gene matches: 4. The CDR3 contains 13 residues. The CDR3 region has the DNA TGTGCCTGGATCACGACAGGGGACACTGAAGCTTTCTTT. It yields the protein CAWITTGDTEAFF. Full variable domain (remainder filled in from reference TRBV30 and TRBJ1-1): SQTIHQWPATLVQPVGSPLSLECTVEGTSNPNLYWYRQAAGRGLQLLFYSVGIGQISSEVPQNLSASRPQDRQFILSSKKLLLSDSGFYLCAWITTGDTEAFFGQGTRLTVV.

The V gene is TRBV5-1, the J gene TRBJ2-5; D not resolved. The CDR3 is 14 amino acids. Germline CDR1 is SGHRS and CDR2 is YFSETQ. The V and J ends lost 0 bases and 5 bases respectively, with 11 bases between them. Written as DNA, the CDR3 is TGCGCCAGCAGCTTGGGCTCAACGGAGGAGACCCAGTACTTC. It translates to CASSLGSTEETQYF.

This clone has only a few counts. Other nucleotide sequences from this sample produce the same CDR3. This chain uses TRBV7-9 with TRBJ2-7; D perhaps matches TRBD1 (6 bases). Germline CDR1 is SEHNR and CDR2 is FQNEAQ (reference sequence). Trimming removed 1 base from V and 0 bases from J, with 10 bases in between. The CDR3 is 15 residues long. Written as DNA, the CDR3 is TGTGCCAGCAGCTTAGTTCGGGACACCTCCTACGAGCAGTACTTC. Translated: CASSLVRDTSYEQYF.

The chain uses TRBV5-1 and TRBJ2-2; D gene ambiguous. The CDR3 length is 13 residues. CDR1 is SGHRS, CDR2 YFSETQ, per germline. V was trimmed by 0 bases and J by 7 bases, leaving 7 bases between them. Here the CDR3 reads CASSLAVVGELFF. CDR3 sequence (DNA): TGCGCCAGCAGCTTGGCAGTTGTCGGGGAGCTGTTTTTT.

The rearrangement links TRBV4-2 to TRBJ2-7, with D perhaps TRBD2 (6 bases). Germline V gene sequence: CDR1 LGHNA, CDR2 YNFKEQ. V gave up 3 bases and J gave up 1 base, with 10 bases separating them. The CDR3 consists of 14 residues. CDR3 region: CASSHGGTSYEQYF. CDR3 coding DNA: TGTGCCAGCAGCCATGGGGGGACGTCCTACGAGCAGTACTTC.

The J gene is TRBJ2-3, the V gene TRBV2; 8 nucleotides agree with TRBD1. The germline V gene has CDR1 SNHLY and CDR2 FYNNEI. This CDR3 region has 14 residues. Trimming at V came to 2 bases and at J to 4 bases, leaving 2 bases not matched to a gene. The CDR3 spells CASSETQGADTQYF. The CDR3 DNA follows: TGTGCCAGCAGTGAAACACAGGGGGCAGATACGCAGTATTTT.

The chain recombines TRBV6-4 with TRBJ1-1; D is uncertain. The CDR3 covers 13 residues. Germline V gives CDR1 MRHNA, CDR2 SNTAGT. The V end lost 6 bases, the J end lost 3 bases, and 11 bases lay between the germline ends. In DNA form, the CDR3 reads TGTGCCAGCAGCTCCCGGGAGGACACTGAAGCTTTCTTT. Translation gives CASSSREDTEAFF.

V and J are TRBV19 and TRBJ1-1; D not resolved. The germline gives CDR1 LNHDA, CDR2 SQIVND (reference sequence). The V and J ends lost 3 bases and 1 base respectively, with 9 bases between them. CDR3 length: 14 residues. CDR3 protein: CASSISAGNTEAFF. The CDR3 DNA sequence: TGTGCCAGTAGTATCTCGGCAGGGAACACTGAAGCTTTCTTT.

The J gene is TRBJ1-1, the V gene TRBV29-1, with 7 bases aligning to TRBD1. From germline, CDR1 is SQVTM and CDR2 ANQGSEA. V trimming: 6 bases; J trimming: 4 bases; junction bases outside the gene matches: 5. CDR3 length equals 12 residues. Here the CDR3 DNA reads TGCAGCGTAGTCAGGGGGACCACTGAAGCTTTCTTT. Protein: CSVVRGTTEAFF.

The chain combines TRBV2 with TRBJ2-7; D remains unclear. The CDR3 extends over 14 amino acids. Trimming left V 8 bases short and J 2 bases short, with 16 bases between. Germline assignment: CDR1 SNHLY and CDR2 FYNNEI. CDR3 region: CASLLQTATYEQYF. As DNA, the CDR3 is TGTGCCAGCCTCCTTCAAACAGCTACCTACGAGCAGTACTTC.

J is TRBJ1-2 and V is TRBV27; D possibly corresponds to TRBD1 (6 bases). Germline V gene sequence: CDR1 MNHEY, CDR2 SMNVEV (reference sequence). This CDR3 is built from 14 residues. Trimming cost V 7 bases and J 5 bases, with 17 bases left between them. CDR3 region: CASKTRGGSYGYTF. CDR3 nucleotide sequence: TGTGCCAGCAAGACACGGGGGGGCTCGTATGGCTACACCTTC.

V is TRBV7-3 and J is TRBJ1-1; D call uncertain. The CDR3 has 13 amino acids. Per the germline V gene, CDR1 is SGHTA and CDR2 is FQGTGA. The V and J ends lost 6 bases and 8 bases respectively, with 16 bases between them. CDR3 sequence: CASSEVKTMEAFF. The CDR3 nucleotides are TGTGCCAGCAGTGAGGTCAAAACGATGGAAGCTTTCTTT.